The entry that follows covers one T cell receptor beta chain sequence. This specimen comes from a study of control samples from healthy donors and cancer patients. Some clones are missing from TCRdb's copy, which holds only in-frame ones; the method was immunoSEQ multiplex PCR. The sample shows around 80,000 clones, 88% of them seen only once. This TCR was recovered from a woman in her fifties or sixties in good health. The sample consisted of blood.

The CDR3 protein is CASSLGLLKDYNEQFF. The CDR3 DNA follows: TGTGCCAGCAGCTTAGGTCTCTTAAAGGACTACAATGAGCAGTTCTTC. The V and J genes are TRBV5-4 and TRBJ2-1; D is uncertain. V gave up 2 bases and J gave up 3 bases, with 15 bases separating them. CDR1 SGHNT and CDR2 YYREEE come from the germline V gene (reference sequence). The CDR3 runs to 16 residues. Full variable domain (rest looked up from reference TRBV5-4 and TRBJ2-1): ETGVTQSPTHLIKTRGQQVTLRCSSQSGHNTVSWYQQALGQGPQFIFQYYREEENGRGNFPPRFSGLQFPNYSSELNVNALELDDSALYLCASSLGLLKDYNEQFFGPGTRLTVL.